A single sample is the source of the 27 T cell receptor beta chains below, sequenced in a study of shared clonotypes between healthy human individuals. Sequenced by immunoSEQ multiplex PCR; TCRdb stores in-frame clones only, minus some. The sample includes about 2 million clones, approximately 94% seen only once; the top ten take about 1.1%. Terminally differentiated effector memory CD45RA+ cells were excluded from the naive CD8 cells, which were CD45RO-negative and positively selected for CCR7. What was sequenced was naive CD8+ T cells sorted from blood. These receptors were obtained from a man younger than 35 in good health.

The chain is built from TRBV27 and TRBJ2-1, with 15 bases aligning to TRBD2. V lost 2 bases, J lost 7 bases, and 3 bases stayed unmatched. Germline V lookup: CDR1 MNHEY, CDR2 SMNVEV (reference sequence). This CDR3 has 16 residues. CDR3: CASSLTGTSGRNEQFF. CDR3 nucleotides: TGTGCCAGCAGTTTAACAGGGACTAGCGGGAGGAATGAGCAGTTCTTC.

This rearrangement joins TRBV11-3 to TRBJ2-2; 12 bases match TRBD2. V was clipped by 5 bases and J by 7 bases; unmatched bases: 8. This CDR3 has 16 residues. The germline gives CDR1 SGHNT, CDR2 YENEEA. This CDR3 reads CASSLRLAGVNGELFF. The CDR3 region has the DNA TGTGCCAGCAGCCTTAGACTAGCGGGAGTTAACGGGGAGCTGTTTTTT.

As regards this clone: In the same sample, other DNA sequences code for this CDR3. The chain carries TRBV9 and TRBJ2-3, with 8 bases that match TRBD2. Germline assignment: CDR1 SGDLS and CDR2 YYNGEE. Unmatched junction bases numbered 4, after V lost 4 bases and J lost 3 bases. There are 14 residues in the CDR3. CDR3 bases: TGTGCCAGCAGCCCGGGGGGGCGGACAGATACGCAGTATTTT. It specifies CASSPGGRTDTQYF.

The CDR3 loop reads CASSQDRVSSYNSPLHF. CDR3 nucleotide sequence: TGCGCCAGCAGCCAAGATAGAGTGAGCTCCTATAATTCACCCCTCCACTTT. J is TRBJ1-6 and V is TRBV4-1, with D unresolved. V lost 0 bases and J 0 bases, leaving 9 bases between the germline ends. Germline CDR1 and CDR2: MGHRA and YSYEKL. The CDR3 length is 17 residues.

The rearrangement joins TRBV10-1 to TRBJ1-1; D not resolved. Looked up from germline, CDR1 is WNHNN and CDR2 is SYGVQD (reference sequence). This CDR3 has 13 residues. V lost 0 bases and J lost 8, with 10 bases in between. The CDR3 loop reads CASSESIGREAFF. In nucleotides, the CDR3 is TGCGCCAGCAGTGAGTCAATCGGAAGAGAAGCTTTCTTT.

V is TRBV5-5 and J is TRBJ1-6; D is undetermined. Germline V gene sequence: CDR1 SGHKS, CDR2 YYEKEE (reference sequence). V lost 2 bases, J lost 0 bases, and 9 bases lay in between. The CDR3 contains 16 residues. CDR3 DNA: TGTGCCAGCAGCTTTTATGGAGGCTCCTATAATTCACCCCTCCACTTT. It yields the protein CASSFYGGSYNSPLHF.

This rearrangement joins TRBV5-6 to TRBJ1-6; no reliable D call. Trimming cost V 0 bases and J 7 bases, with 8 bases left between them. The CDR3 consists of 14 residues. CDR1 is SGHDT, CDR2 YYEEEE, per germline. CDR3 amino acids: CASSLGDGNSPLHF. The DNA for the CDR3 is TGTGCCAGCAGCTTGGGAGATGGAAATTCACCCCTCCACTTT. The whole variable domain, filled in from reference TRBV5-6 and TRBJ1-6, reads DAGVTQSPTHLIKTRGQQVTLRCSPKSGHDTVSWYQQALGQGPQFIFQYYEEEERQRGNFPDRFSGHQFPNYSSELNVNALLLGDSALYLCASSLGDGNSPLHFGNGTRLTVT.

The CDR3, as DNA: TGTGCCAGCAGTGACTTACAGGAGTGGTGGGCTGAAGCTTTCTTT. It yields the protein CASSDLQEWWAEAFF. The chain combines TRBV6-1 with TRBJ1-1; tentatively, D is TRBD1 (5 bases). The V gene's germline CDR1 is MNHNS and CDR2 SASEGT. Trimming stripped 3 bases from V and 6 bases from J, with 17 bases between. The CDR3 loop spans 15 amino acids.

There are a few counts of this clone. This same CDR3 is encoded by further DNA sequences in the sample. This sequence joins TRBV13 and TRBJ2-5; D not certain. CDR3 length: 13 residues. The V end was cut by 0 bases, the J end by 2 bases, with 4 bases between. Germline V gene sequence: CDR1 PRHDT, CDR2 FYEKMQ (reference sequence). This CDR3 reads CASSLGQQETQYF. CDR3 nucleotides: TGTGCCAGCAGCTTAGGACAGCAAGAGACCCAGTACTTC.

The gene calls are TRBV29-1 and TRBJ2-1; the D gene is possibly TRBD2 (6 bases). Germline CDR1 is SQVTM and CDR2 is ANQGSEA. V shed 3 bases and J shed 5 bases, with 11 bases lying between them. This CDR3 has 13 amino acids. CDR3 amino acids: CSVDGLLDNEQFF. In nucleotides, the CDR3 is TGCAGCGTTGATGGACTACTTGACAATGAGCAGTTCTTC.

The rearrangement uses TRBV30 and TRBJ1-6, with a possible D match to TRBD1 (5 bases). CDR1 is GTSNPN, CDR2 SVGIG, per germline (reference sequence). V was cut by 3 bases and J by 8 bases, with 14 bases left in between. This CDR3 has 14 amino acids. The CDR3 protein is CAWSMGVGDSPLHF. CDR3 in DNA: TGTGCCTGGAGCATGGGGGTTGGGGATTCACCCCTCCACTTT.

The chain uses TRBV5-6 and TRBJ1-4; D might be TRBD1 (6 bases). This CDR3 contains 13 residues. CDR1 is SGHDT and CDR2 is YYEEEE in the germline V gene. The V end was cut by 5 bases, the J end by 8 bases, with 13 bases between. The chain's CDR3 is CASSPNQGEKLFF. The DNA of the CDR3 is TGTGCCAGCAGTCCCAACCAGGGGGAAAAACTGTTTTTT.

In the case of this clone: Other DNA sequences within the sample encode an identical CDR3. This chain uses TRBV4-1 with TRBJ2-2; TRBD2 matches 11 bases. The length of the CDR3 is 16 residues. V shed 1 base, J shed 4 bases, and the junction held 2 bases outside the gene matches. Germline CDR1 reads MGHRA; CDR2 reads YSYEKL. Here the CDR3 reads CASSQVLAGGTGELFF. Written as DNA, the CDR3 is TGCGCCAGCAGCCAAGTTCTAGCGGGAGGCACCGGGGAGCTGTTTTTT.

This clone occurred once. The V and J genes are TRBV7-3 and TRBJ2-7; 9 nucleotides line up with TRBD2. Germline V gives CDR1 SGHTA, CDR2 FQGTGA. This CDR3 spans 15 amino acids. V was pared by 3 bases and J by 5 bases, with 8 bases of the junction left unmatched. Here the CDR3 reads CASSLALAGYDEQYF. CDR3 coding DNA: TGTGCCAGCAGCTTGGCACTAGCGGGTTACGACGAGCAGTACTTC.

The chain recombines TRBV19 with TRBJ1-1; D gene ambiguous. CDR3 length: 14 residues. Germline assignment: CDR1 LNHDA and CDR2 SQIVND (reference sequence). Trimming cost V 3 bases and J 2 bases, with 10 bases left between them. The CDR3 reads CASSMGWSNTEAFF. CDR3 DNA: TGTGCCAGTAGTATGGGCTGGAGTAACACTGAAGCTTTCTTT. The whole variable domain, filled in from reference TRBV19 and TRBJ1-1, reads DGGITQSPKYLFRKEGQNVTLSCEQNLNHDAMYWYRQDPGQGLRLIYYSQIVNDFQKGDIAEGYSVSREKKESFPLTVTSAQKNPTAFYLCASSMGWSNTEAFFGQGTRLTVV.

On this clone: Other nucleotide sequences in the sample specify the same CDR3. V and J are TRBV7-9 and TRBJ1-1; D is ambiguous. V was trimmed by 5 bases and J by 0 bases, leaving 7 bases between them. The germline V gene encodes CDR1 SEHNR and CDR2 FQNEAQ (reference sequence). This CDR3 spans 13 amino acids. In nucleotides, the CDR3 is TGTGCCAGCAGCCTCCCGTTGAACACTGAAGCTTTCTTT. Encoded protein: CASSLPLNTEAFF.

The CDR3 bases are TGTGCCAGCAGCTTAGGGCAGGGTGTTTATTCACCCCTCCACTTT. This codes for CASSLGQGVYSPLHF. The chain has TRBV7-9 and TRBJ1-6, with D possibly TRBD1 on 5 matching bases. The ends were cut back, 1 base at V and 8 bases at J, with 12 bases in the middle. This CDR3 has 15 residues. The germline gives CDR1 SEHNR, CDR2 FQNEAQ (reference sequence). Using reference TRBV7-9 and TRBJ1-6 for the parts outside the CDR3, the full variable domain is DTGVSQNPRHKITKRGQNVTFRCDPISEHNRLYWYRQTLGQGPEFLTYFQNEAQLEKSRLLSDRFSAERPKGSFSTLEIQRTEQGDSAMYLCASSLGQGVYSPLHFGNGTRLTVT.

The chain joins TRBV6-5 to TRBJ1-2; 7 positions match TRBD1. Per the germline V gene, CDR1 is MNHEY and CDR2 is SVGAGI. The V and J ends lost 2 bases and 7 bases, in that order; junction bases with no gene match: 10. CDR3 length equals 15 residues. The CDR3 sequence is CASSYAGTDQGGYTF. In DNA, the CDR3 is TGTGCCAGCAGTTACGCTGGGACAGATCAGGGTGGCTACACCTTC.

The chain joins TRBV19 to TRBJ1-6, with D possibly TRBD1 on 5 matching bases. The germline gives CDR1 LNHDA, CDR2 SQIVND (reference sequence). The V and J ends lost 6 bases and 10 bases respectively, with 19 bases between them. The CDR3 extends over 15 amino acids. The CDR3 loop is CASRGRVTPRSPLHF. The CDR3 nucleotides read TGTGCCAGTAGGGGCAGGGTTACCCCTCGATCACCCCTCCACTTT.

V usage is TRBV4-1 and J usage is TRBJ2-3, with D perhaps assigned TRBD1 or TRBD2 (5 bases each). Per germline, CDR1 MGHRA and CDR2 YSYEKL. V lost 1 base, J lost 6 bases, and 8 bases lay in between. This CDR3 spans 13 amino acids. CDR3 nucleotide sequence: TGCGCCAGCAGCCAAGTCGAGGGGGATACGCAGTATTTT. Translation gives CASSQVEGDTQYF.

The chain has TRBV28 and TRBJ1-2, with TRBD1 identical over 8 bases. Germline CDR1 MDHEN, CDR2 SYDVKM. This CDR3 region has 15 residues. V shed 5 bases, J shed 6 bases, and the junction held 11 bases outside the gene matches. CDR3 nucleotide sequence: TGTGCCAGCAGTCCCGTTGGCACAGGGGGAGATGGCTACACCTTC. Protein product: CASSPVGTGGDGYTF.

The chain links TRBV11-2 to TRBJ2-3; no clear D gene. Germline lookup yields CDR1 SGHAT and CDR2 FQNNGV. This CDR3 has 15 residues. V dropped 5 bases and J dropped 5 bases, with 17 bases sitting between them. The CDR3 nucleotides are TGTGCCAGCAGCCCCTTCCCGGGTACCCAAGATACGCAGTATTTT. Translating it yields CASSPFPGTQDTQYF.

The chain couples TRBV9 to TRBJ2-3, with D uncertain. Deletions cut 0 bases from V and 0 bases from J, with 11 bases between. Looked up from germline, CDR1 is SGDLS and CDR2 is YYNGEE. This CDR3 region has 16 residues. CDR3 in DNA: TGTGCCAGCAGCGTAGCGACGGTACTTAGCACAGATACGCAGTATTTT. Translating gives CASSVATVLSTDTQYF.

This clone came up once. This chain links TRBV9 with TRBJ2-5; TRBD2 matches 7 bases. Germline V gene sequence: CDR1 SGDLS, CDR2 YYNGEE. The V and J ends lost 2 bases and 2 bases, in that order; junction bases with no gene match: 6. The CDR3 contains 15 residues. The CDR3 DNA reads TGTGCCAGCAGCGTGGGTAGCGGGCCTCAAGAGACCCAGTACTTC. Translating it yields CASSVGSGPQETQYF.

The chain carries TRBV5-5 and TRBJ2-7; D is undetermined. The CDR3 contains 13 residues. Germline CDR1 reads SGHKS; CDR2 reads YYEKEE (reference sequence). V dropped 3 bases and J dropped 7 bases, with 14 bases sitting between them. In nucleotides, the CDR3 is TGTGCCAGCAGCTCCCCCCTCCAGGATGAGCAGTACTTC. As protein: CASSSPLQDEQYF.

Note on this clone: The sample contains more than one DNA sequence encoding this CDR3. This chain uses TRBV10-3 with TRBJ2-7; TRBD2 matches 10 bases. The CDR3 consists of 14 residues. V trimming: 4 bases; J trimming: 4 bases; junction bases outside the gene matches: 4. CDR1 is ENHRY, CDR2 SYGVKD, per germline. The CDR3 coding sequence is TGTGCCATCAGTGGCCCGGGACTAGCGTACGAGCAGTACTTC. This codes for CAISGPGLAYEQYF.

The CDR3 DNA is TGTGCCAGCAGCTTAGATGGCGAGGCCAAAAACATTCAGTACTTC. Translated: CASSLDGEAKNIQYF. The chain recombines TRBV7-9 with TRBJ2-4; D is unclear. The CDR3 totals 15 residues. Germline V gives CDR1 SEHNR, CDR2 FQNEAQ (reference sequence). Trimming shortened V by 1 base and J by 1 base, and 8 bases separated the two germline ends.